This entry lists 21 T cell receptor beta chains sequenced from one sample in a study of blood T cell repertoires in COVID-19. Generated by immunoSEQ multiplex PCR, the TCRdb table keeps only in-frame clones and is missing some. The sample lists 350,000 to 450,000 clones; approximately 93% were seen once. Sequencing was done on a sample of PBMCs or T cells enriched from blood (not recorded which). The receptors were gathered from a middle-aged woman who had been exposed to COVID-19.

The chain combines TRBV6-5 with TRBJ2-1; 8 bases are shared with TRBD2. Germline loops: CDR1 MNHEY, CDR2 SVGAGI. The junction had 7 bases not matched to a gene; V was cut back by 5 bases and J by 4 bases. This CDR3 comprises 15 residues. This chain's CDR3 is CASSTSGGVYNEQFF. CDR3 nucleotides: TGTGCCAGCAGTACGAGCGGGGGCGTTTACAATGAGCAGTTCTTC.

The rearrangement uses TRBV4-1 and TRBJ2-7; D is perhaps TRBD1 (6 bases). The V gene's germline CDR1 is MGHRA and CDR2 YSYEKL. The CDR3 is 15 residues long. Trimming took off 4 bases at V and 7 bases at J, with 20 bases between the two ends. CDR3 region: CASSLDGQRRWEQYF. CDR3 bases: TGCGCCAGCAGCCTGGACGGACAGCGCCGATGGGAGCAGTACTTC.

V gene TRBV12-5 combines with J gene TRBJ2-4, with 9 bases aligning to TRBD2. In germline, CDR1 is LGHNT, CDR2 FRNRAP. The ends lost 6 bases at V and 1 base at J; junction bases unmatched: 1. This CDR3 is built from 14 residues. The CDR3 region has the DNA TGTGCTAGTGGGAGCGGGGGGGCCAAAAACATTCAGTACTTC. It encodes CASGSGGAKNIQYF.

The gene calls are TRBV7-9 and TRBJ1-1, with TRBD1 identical over 7 bases. The CDR3 consists of 14 residues. The V gene end was trimmed by 1 base and the J gene end by 5 bases; junction bases not matched to a gene: 4. Per the germline V gene, CDR1 is SEHNR and CDR2 is FQNEAQ (reference sequence). Here the CDR3 reads CASSLGQGRTEAFF. The DNA of the CDR3 is TGTGCCAGCAGCTTAGGACAGGGACGGACTGAAGCTTTCTTT.

This chain links TRBV15 with TRBJ1-4; 7 nucleotides align to TRBD1. V shed 5 bases and J 8 bases; nucleotides not matched to a gene: 11. The V gene's germline CDR1 is LNHNV and CDR2 YYDKDF (reference sequence). The CDR3 is made up of 15 amino acids. The CDR3 region has the DNA TGTGCCACCAGCCAGCGACAGGGTGGATACGAAAAACTGTTTTTT. Encoded protein: CATSQRQGGYEKLFF. The full variable domain, rest sourced from reference TRBV15 and TRBJ1-4, is DAMVIQNPRYQVTQFGKPVTLSCSQTLNHNVMYWYQQKSSQAPKLLFHYYDKDFNNEADTPDNFQSRRPNTSFCFLDIRSPGLGDTAMYLCATSQRQGGYEKLFFGSGTQLSVL.

This CDR3 reads CASSGSGGTPLHF. The DNA of the CDR3 is TGTGCCAGCAGTGGTTCGGGCGGGACACCCCTCCACTTT. This rearrangement joins TRBV25-1 to TRBJ1-6; D gene ambiguous. V was trimmed by 4 bases and J by 11 bases, leaving 12 bases between them. Germline values: CDR1 MGHDK, CDR2 SYGVNS. The CDR3 spans 13 residues.

A single count supports this clone. The gene calls are TRBV19 and TRBJ2-2; perhaps TRBD2 as D (7 bases). V lost 7 bases to trimming and J lost 6 bases, with 21 bases between them. The CDR3 covers 16 residues. Germline lookup yields CDR1 LNHDA and CDR2 SQIVND (reference sequence). The CDR3 reads CASNLLGGARAGELFF. For the CDR3, the DNA is TGTGCCAGTAATCTACTGGGGGGGGCAAGGGCCGGGGAGCTGTTTTTT.

The chain has TRBV21-1 and TRBJ1-3; the table calls TRBD1, which could not be checked here. TRBV21-1 is a pseudogene locus. The CDR3 spans 14 residues. The CDR3 here is CASKTGRRGHTIYF. The CDR3 nucleotides are TGTGCCAGCAAAACCGGTCGCAGGGGACACACCATATATTTT.

The chain is built from TRBV15 and TRBJ2-3; 11 nucleotides agree with TRBD2. This CDR3 spans 17 amino acids. Germline V gene lookup returns CDR1 LNHNV and CDR2 YYDKDF (reference sequence). The V gene end was trimmed by 3 bases and the J gene end by 2 bases; junction bases not matched to a gene: 7. CDR3 DNA sequence: TGTGCCACCAGCAGGGATCGACTAGCGGGGACCACAGATACGCAGTATTTT. It specifies CATSRDRLAGTTDTQYF.

The rearrangement joins TRBV18 to TRBJ1-5, with D possibly TRBD1 on 5 matching bases. CDR3 length: 16 residues. Germline CDR1 is KGHSH and CDR2 is LQKENI. V lost 2 bases and J 4 bases, leaving 15 bases between the germline ends. The CDR3 sequence is CASSPFMAGQNQPQHF. The CDR3 region has the DNA TGTGCCAGCTCACCATTTATGGCAGGGCAAAATCAGCCCCAGCATTTT.

J is TRBJ2-7 and V is TRBV5-1, with 10 bases identical to TRBD1. The J segment lost 2 bases and the V segment lost 4 bases, leaving 6 bases of the junction unmatched. Per the germline V gene, CDR1 is SGHRS and CDR2 is YFSETQ. The CDR3 runs to 15 residues. The CDR3: CASSTRTGGPYEQYF. As DNA, the CDR3 is TGCGCCAGCAGCACCCGGACAGGGGGTCCCTACGAGCAGTACTTC. Full variable domain (outside the CDR3, taken from reference TRBV5-1 and TRBJ2-7): KAGVTQTPRYLIKTRGQQVTLSCSPISGHRSVSWYQQTPGQGLQFLFEYFSETQRNKGNFPGRFSGRQFSNSRSEMNVSTLELGDSALYLCASSTRTGGPYEQYFGPGTRLTVT.

This clone appeared a single time. The rearrangement uses TRBV6-5 and TRBJ1-2; no reliable D call. The CDR3 runs to 11 residues. The germline V gene encodes CDR1 MNHEY and CDR2 SVGAGI. The V gene lost 6 bases and the J gene lost 3 bases, with 5 bases spanning the gap. The CDR3 DNA sequence: TGTGCCAGCAGAAACTACTATGGCTACACCTTC. Its protein is CASRNYYGYTF.

This sequence joins TRBV10-3 and TRBJ2-7; 10 bases are a match to TRBD2. V dropped 7 bases and J dropped 6; count of bases not matched to a gene: 6. The CDR3 covers 13 residues. Germline V gene data show CDR1 as ENHRY and CDR2 as SYGVKD. CDR3 DNA: TGTGCCATCAAGGGACTAGCGCCCGCCGAGCAGTACTTC. It translates to CAIKGLAPAEQYF.

This chain uses TRBV3-1 (or the pseudogene TRBV3-2) with TRBJ1-3, with 8 bases aligning to TRBD1. CDR1 and CDR2 from the germline V gene are LGHDT and YNNKEL (reference sequence). The V and J ends lost 4 bases and 6 bases, in that order; junction bases with no gene match: 14. The CDR3 contains 17 residues. CDR3 sequence (DNA): TGTGCCAGCAGCCCCTTGGCTGGACAGGGAGACGAAAACACCATATATTTT. The encoded protein is CASSPLAGQGDENTIYF.

The chain carries TRBV7-2 and TRBJ2-2; possibly TRBD1 for D (6 bases). Trimming cost V 5 bases and J 3 bases, with 19 bases left between them. The CDR3 runs 17 residues. The germline CDR1 and CDR2 sequences are SGHTA and FQGNSA. The CDR3 loop is CASSPGDRFRDTGELFF. CDR3 DNA: TGTGCCAGCAGCCCCGGTGACAGGTTTAGGGACACCGGGGAGCTGTTTTTT.

This chain joins TRBV5-6 and TRBJ1-1, with 8 bases identical to TRBD1. V shed 0 bases, J shed 2 bases, and the junction held 6 bases outside the gene matches. The CDR3 totals 16 residues. Germline V gives CDR1 SGHDT, CDR2 YYEEEE. The CDR3 DNA reads TGTGCCAGCAGCTTGGGATCTGACAGGGGAAACACTGAAGCTTTCTTT. Translated: CASSLGSDRGNTEAFF.

The chain is built from TRBV29-1 and TRBJ1-1; possible D gene TRBD1, 5 bases. In germline, CDR1 is SQVTM, CDR2 ANQGSEA. The V gene lost 0 bases and the J gene lost 1 base, with 9 bases spanning the gap. CDR3 length: 14 amino acids. CDR3 residues: CSVEEGGKNTEAFF. CDR3 coding DNA: TGCAGCGTTGAAGAGGGGGGGAAGAACACTGAAGCTTTCTTT.

The genes are TRBV3-1 (or the pseudogene TRBV3-2) and TRBJ2-6; TRBD1 matches 8 bases. Germline V gene lookup returns CDR1 LGHDT and CDR2 YNNKEL (reference sequence). Trimming cost V 1 base and J 0 bases; bases outside gene matches: 5. The CDR3 is 18 residues long. The CDR3 nucleotides are TGTGCCAGCAGCCAAGGACAGGGGAGCTTCTCTGGGGCCAACGTCCTGACTTTC. Translating it yields CASSQGQGSFSGANVLTF.

The CDR3 DNA is TGTGCCAGCAGGGGACAGAATCAGCCCCAGCATTTT. This codes for CASRGQNQPQHF. The V call is TRBV2, the J call TRBJ1-5; 7 nucleotides line up with TRBD1. Germline trimming cut 6 bases from V and 4 bases from J; bases unmatched to any gene: 0. CDR3 length equals 12 residues. In germline, CDR1 is SNHLY, CDR2 FYNNEI.

The genes are TRBV30 and TRBJ1-3; perhaps TRBD1 as D (5 bases). CDR3 size: 14 residues. V dropped 0 bases and J dropped 1 base, with 7 bases sitting between them. Germline V CDR1 and CDR2: GTSNPN, SVGIG (reference sequence). In DNA form, the CDR3 reads TGTGCCTGGAGTGTACGGGGGTCTGGAAACACCATATATTTT. Amino acid sequence: CAWSVRGSGNTIYF.

The chain recombines TRBV7-6 with TRBJ2-2, with no clear D. Trimming took off 5 bases at V and 1 base at J, with 26 bases between the two ends. CDR3 length: 20 amino acids. In germline, CDR1 is SGHVS, CDR2 FNYEAQ. The CDR3 DNA sequence: TGTGCCAGCAGCACGCGGCACGAGAAGACCCTCACTTGGAACACCGGGGAGCTGTTTTTT. Encoded protein: CASSTRHEKTLTWNTGELFF.